A single T cell receptor (beta chain) is shown here with its context. One end of the junction is discordant with germline, which a read error may explain. Germline loops: CDR1 SGHKS, CDR2 YYEKEE (reference sequence). This CDR3 is built from 15 residues. The sample originates from a study of blood T cell repertoires in COVID-19. TCRdb's table, derived via immunoSEQ multiplex PCR, lists solely in-frame clones and lacks some. The sample carries more than 40,000 clones, approximately 83% recorded once. The origin of this receptor is a human donor in a cohort sampled during active COVID-19. The donor label of this sample is uncertain. What was sequenced was peripheral blood. V and J are TRBV5-5 and TRBJ1-6; 7 nucleotides line up with TRBD1. CDR3 sequence (DNA): TGTGCCAGCAGCCGGGACAGCTCCAATAATTCACCCCTCCACTTT. Its protein is CASSRDSSNNSPLHF.